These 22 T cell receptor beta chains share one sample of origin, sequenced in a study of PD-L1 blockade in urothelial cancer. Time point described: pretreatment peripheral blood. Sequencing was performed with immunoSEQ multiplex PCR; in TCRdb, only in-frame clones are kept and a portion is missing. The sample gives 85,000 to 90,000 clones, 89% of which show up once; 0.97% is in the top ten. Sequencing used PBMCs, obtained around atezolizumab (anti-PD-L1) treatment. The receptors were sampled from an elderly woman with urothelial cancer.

DNA for the CDR3: TGTGCCAGCAGTTTAGGGGCAGGACAATACAATGAGCAGTTCTTC. Amino acid sequence: CASSLGAGQYNEQFF. The chain carries TRBV28 and TRBJ2-1; D possibly corresponds to TRBD1 (5 bases). From germline, CDR1 is MDHEN and CDR2 SYDVKM. V shed 2 bases and J shed 4 bases, with 12 bases lying between them. The CDR3 contains 15 residues.

The DNA of the CDR3 is TGCGCCAGCAGCCAAGATCGGGGACACTTTACGCAGTATTTT. As protein: CASSQDRGHFTQYF. The rearrangement uses TRBV4-1 and TRBJ2-3; maybe TRBD1 (6 bases). The CDR3 length is 14 residues. Germline-derived CDR1 and CDR2 are MGHRA and YSYEKL. V was clipped by 0 bases and J by 8 bases, with 12 bases between them.

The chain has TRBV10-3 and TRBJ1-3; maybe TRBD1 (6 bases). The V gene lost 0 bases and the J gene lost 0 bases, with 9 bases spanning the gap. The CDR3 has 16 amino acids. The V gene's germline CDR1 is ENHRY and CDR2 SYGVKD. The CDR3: CAISESGGLSGNTIYF. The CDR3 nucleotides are TGTGCCATCAGTGAGTCTGGGGGCCTCTCTGGAAACACCATATATTTT.

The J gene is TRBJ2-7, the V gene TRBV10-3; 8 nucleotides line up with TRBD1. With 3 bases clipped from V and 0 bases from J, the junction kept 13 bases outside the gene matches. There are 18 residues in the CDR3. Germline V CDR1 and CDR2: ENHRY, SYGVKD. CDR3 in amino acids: CAISDSGTGGIRSYEQYF. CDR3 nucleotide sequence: TGTGCCATCAGTGACTCCGGGACAGGAGGCATCCGCTCCTACGAGCAGTACTTC.

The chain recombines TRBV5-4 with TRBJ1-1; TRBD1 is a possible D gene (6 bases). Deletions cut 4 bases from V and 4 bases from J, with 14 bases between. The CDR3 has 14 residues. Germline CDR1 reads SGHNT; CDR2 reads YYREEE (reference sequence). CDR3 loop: CASSVETGFTEAFF. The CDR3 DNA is TGTGCCAGCAGCGTAGAAACAGGGTTCACTGAAGCTTTCTTT.

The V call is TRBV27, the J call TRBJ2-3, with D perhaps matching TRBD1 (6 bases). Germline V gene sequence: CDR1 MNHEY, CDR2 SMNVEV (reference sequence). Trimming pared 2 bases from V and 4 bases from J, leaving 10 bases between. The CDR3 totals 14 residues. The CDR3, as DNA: TGTGCCAGCAGTTTAAGGACAGTGTCAGATACGCAGTATTTT. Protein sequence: CASSLRTVSDTQYF.

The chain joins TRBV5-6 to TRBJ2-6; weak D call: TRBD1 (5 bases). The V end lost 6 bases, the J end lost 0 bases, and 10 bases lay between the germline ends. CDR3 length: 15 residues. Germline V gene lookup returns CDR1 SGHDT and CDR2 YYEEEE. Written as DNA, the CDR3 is TGTGCCAGCACTTGGACACCCTCTGGGGCCAACGTCCTGACTTTC. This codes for CASTWTPSGANVLTF.

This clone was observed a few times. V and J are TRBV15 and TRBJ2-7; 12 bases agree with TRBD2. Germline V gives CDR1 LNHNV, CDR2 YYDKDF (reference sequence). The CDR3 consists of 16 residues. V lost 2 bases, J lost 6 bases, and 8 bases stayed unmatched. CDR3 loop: CATSRLKLAGGSEQYF. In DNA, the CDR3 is TGTGCCACCAGCAGACTCAAGCTAGCGGGAGGGAGCGAGCAGTACTTC.

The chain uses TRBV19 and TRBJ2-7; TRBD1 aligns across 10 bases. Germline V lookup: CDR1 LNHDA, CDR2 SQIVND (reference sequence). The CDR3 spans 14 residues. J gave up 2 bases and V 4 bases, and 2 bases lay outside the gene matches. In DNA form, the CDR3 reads TGTGCCAGTAGTACGGGACAGGGGACCTACGAGCAGTACTTC. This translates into CASSTGQGTYEQYF. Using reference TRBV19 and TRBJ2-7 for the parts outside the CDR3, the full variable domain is DGGITQSPKYLFRKEGQNVTLSCEQNLNHDAMYWYRQDPGQGLRLIYYSQIVNDFQKGDIAEGYSVSREKKESFPLTVTSAQKNPTAFYLCASSTGQGTYEQYFGPGTRLTVT.

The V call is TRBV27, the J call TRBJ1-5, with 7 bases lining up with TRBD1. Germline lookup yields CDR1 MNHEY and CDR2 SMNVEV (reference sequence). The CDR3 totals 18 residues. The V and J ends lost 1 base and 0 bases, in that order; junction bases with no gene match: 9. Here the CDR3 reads CASSLYRGYFYSNQPQHF. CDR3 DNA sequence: TGTGCCAGCAGTTTATACAGGGGCTACTTCTATAGCAATCAGCCCCAGCATTTT.

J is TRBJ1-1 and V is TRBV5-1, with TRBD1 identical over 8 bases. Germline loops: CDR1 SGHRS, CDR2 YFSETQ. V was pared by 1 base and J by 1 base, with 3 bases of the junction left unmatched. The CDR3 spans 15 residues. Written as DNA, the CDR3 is TGCGCCAGCAGCTTGACCGGGACAGGGAACACTGAAGCTTTCTTT. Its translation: CASSLTGTGNTEAFF.

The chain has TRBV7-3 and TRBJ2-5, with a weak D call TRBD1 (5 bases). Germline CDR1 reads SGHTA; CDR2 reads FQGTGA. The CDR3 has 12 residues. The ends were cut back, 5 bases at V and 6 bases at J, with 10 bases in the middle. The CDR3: CASSQGEKTQYF. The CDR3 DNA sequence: TGTGCCAGCAGCCAGGGTGAGAAGACCCAGTACTTC.

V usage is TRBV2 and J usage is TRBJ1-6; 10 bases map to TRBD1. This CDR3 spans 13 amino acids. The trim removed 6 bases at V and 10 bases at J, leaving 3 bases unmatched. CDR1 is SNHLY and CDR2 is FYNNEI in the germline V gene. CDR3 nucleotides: TGTGCCAGCAGGACAGGGGGCTGGTCACCCCTCCACTTT. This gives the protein CASRTGGWSPLHF.

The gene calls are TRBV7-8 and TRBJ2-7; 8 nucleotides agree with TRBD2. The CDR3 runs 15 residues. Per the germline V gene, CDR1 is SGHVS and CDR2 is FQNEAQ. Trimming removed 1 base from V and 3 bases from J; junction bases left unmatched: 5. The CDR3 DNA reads TGTGCCAGCAGCTTAGGGACTAGCAGTCACTACGAGCAGTACTTC. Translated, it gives CASSLGTSSHYEQYF.

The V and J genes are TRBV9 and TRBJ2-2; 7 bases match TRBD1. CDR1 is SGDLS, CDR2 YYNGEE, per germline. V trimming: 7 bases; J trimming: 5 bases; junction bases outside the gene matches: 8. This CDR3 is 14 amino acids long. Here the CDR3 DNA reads TGTGCCAGCCCGACAGGGATTGGGACCGGGGAGCTGTTTTTT. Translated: CASPTGIGTGELFF.

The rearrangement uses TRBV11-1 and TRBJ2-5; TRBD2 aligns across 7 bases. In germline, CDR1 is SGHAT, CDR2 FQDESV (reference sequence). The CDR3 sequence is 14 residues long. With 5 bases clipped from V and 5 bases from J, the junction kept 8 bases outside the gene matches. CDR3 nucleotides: TGTGCCAGCAGCGGCTGGGGGGGGAAGGAGACCCAGTACTTC. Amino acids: CASSGWGGKETQYF.

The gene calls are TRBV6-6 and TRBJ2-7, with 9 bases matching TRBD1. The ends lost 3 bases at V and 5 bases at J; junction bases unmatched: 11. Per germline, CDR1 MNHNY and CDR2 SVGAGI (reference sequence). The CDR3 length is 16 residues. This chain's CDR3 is CASSYLPRTGDDEQYF. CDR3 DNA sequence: TGTGCCAGCAGTTATCTACCCCGGACAGGGGACGACGAGCAGTACTTC.

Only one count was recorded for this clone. CDR3 DNA sequence: TGTGCCACCAGCAGTAAGGGGGCAAGAACAGATACGCAGTATTTT. Protein: CATSSKGARTDTQYF. The rearrangement joins TRBV15 to TRBJ2-3; 7 nucleotides align to TRBD1. V shed 3 bases, J shed 3 bases, and the junction held 6 bases outside the gene matches. The length of the CDR3 is 15 residues. Germline CDR1 and CDR2: LNHNV and YYDKDF (reference sequence).

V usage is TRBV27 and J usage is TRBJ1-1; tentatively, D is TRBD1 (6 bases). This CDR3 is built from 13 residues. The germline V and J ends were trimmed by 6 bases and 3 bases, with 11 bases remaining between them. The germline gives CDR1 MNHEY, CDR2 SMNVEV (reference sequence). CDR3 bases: TGTGCCAGCAGCAACCAGGGGTACACTGAAGCTTTCTTT. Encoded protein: CASSNQGYTEAFF.

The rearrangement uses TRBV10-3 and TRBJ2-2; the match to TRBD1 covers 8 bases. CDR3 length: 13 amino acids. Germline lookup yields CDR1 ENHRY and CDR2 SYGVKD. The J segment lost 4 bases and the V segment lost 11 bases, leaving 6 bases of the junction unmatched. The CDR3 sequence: CASGDRGTGELFF. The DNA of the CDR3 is TGTGCCTCGGGTGACAGGGGCACCGGGGAGCTGTTTTTT.

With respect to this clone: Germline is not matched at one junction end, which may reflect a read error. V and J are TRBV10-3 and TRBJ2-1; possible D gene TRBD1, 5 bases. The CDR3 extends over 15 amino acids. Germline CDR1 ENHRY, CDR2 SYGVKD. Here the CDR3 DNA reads TGTGCCAACAGTCCCCATTTGGCGTTGCAGGGTGAGCAGTTCTTC. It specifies CANSPHLALQGEQFF.

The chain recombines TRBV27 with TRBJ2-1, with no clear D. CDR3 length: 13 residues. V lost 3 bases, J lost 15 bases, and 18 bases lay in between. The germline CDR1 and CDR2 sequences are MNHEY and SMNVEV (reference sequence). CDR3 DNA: TGTGCCAGCAGTTTGCGGCGCCTAGACCCTGGGTTCTTC. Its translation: CASSLRRLDPGFF.